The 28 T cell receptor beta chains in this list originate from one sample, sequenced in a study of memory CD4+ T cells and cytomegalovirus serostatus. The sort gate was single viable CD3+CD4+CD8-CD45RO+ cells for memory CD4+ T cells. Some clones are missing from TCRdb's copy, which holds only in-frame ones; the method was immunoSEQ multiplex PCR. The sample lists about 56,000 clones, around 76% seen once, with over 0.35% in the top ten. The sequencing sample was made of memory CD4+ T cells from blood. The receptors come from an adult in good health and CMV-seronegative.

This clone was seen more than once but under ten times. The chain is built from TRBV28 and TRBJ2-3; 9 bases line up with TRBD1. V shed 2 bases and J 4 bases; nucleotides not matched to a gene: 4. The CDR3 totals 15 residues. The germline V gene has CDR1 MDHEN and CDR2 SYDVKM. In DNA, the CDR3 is TGTGCCAGCAGTTTACCGGGACAGGGACCAGATACGCAGTATTTT. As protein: CASSLPGQGPDTQYF.

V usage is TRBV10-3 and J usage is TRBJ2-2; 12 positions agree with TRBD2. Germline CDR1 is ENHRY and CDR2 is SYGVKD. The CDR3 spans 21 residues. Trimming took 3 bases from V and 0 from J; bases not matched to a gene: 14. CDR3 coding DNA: TGTGCCATCAGTGACCCCCCTCCCGCGACTAGCGGGGGCGCGAACACCGGGGAGCTGTTTTTT. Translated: CAISDPPPATSGGANTGELFF.

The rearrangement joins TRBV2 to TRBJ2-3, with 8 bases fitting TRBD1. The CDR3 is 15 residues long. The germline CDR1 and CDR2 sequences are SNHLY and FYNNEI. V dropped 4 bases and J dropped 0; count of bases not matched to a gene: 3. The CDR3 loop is CASSVDRGSTDTQYF. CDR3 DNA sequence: TGTGCCAGCAGTGTCGACAGGGGTAGCACAGATACGCAGTATTTT.

The CDR3 spells CASSQGLLSYNEQFF. The CDR3, as DNA: TGCGCCAGCAGTCAGGGGTTACTTTCCTACAATGAGCAGTTCTTC. The chain has TRBV10-2 and TRBJ2-1; possibly TRBD1 for D (6 bases). CDR1 and CDR2 from the germline V gene are WSHSY and SAAADI. The CDR3 totals 15 residues. V was cut by 5 bases and J by 1 base, with 12 bases left in between.

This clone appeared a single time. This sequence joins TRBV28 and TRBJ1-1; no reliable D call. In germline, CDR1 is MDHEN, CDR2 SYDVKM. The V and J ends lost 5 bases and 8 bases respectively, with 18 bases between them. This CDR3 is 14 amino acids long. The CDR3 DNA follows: TGTGCCAGCAGTCTAGGTACATCAGCTTACGAAGCTTTCTTT. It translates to CASSLGTSAYEAFF.

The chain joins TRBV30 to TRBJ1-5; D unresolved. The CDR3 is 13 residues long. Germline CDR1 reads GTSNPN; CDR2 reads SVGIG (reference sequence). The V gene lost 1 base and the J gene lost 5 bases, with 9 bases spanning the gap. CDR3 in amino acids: CAWSDSRDQPQHF. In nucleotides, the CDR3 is TGTGCCTGGAGTGATTCTAGGGATCAGCCCCAGCATTTT.

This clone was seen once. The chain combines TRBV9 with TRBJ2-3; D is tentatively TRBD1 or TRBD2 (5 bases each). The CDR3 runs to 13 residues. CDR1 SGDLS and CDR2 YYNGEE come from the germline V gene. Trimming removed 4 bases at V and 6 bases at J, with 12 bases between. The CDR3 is CASSRDGGDTQYF. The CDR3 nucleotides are TGTGCCAGCAGCCGGGACGGCGGGGATACGCAGTATTTT.

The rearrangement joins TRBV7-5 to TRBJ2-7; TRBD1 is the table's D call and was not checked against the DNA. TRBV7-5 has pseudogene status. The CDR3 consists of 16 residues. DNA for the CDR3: TGTGCCAGAAGACATTTAACAGGGGGGGATTCCTACGAGCAGTACTTC. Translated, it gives CARRHLTGGDSYEQYF.

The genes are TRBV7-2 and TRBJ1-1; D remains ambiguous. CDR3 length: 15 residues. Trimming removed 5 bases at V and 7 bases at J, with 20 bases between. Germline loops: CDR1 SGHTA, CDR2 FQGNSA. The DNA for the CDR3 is TGTGCCAGCAGCCCTCTCAGAAGGGAGGCTGTTGAAGCTTTCTTT. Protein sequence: CASSPLRREAVEAFF.

The CDR3 DNA sequence: TGTGCCAGCTCATCAAACGGGCAGAACACAGATACGCAGTATTTT. Translated: CASSSNGQNTDTQYF. The V and J genes are TRBV18 and TRBJ2-3; D unresolved. V gave up 5 bases and J gave up 2 bases, with 14 bases separating them. The CDR3 is made up of 15 amino acids. Germline assignment: CDR1 KGHSH and CDR2 LQKENI.

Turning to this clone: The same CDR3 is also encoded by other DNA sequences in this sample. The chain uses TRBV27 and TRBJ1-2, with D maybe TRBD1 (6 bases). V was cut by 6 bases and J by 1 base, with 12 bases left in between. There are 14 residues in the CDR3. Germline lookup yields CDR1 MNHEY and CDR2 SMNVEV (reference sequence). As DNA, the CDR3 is TGTGCCAGCAGCACACAGGGAGGTAACTATGGCTACACCTTC. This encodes CASSTQGGNYGYTF.

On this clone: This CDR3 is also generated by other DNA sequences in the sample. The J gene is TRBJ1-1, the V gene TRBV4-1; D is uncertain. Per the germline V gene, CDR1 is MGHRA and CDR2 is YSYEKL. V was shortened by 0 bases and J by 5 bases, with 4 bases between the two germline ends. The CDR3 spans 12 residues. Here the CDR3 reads CASSQDRTEAFF. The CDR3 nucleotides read TGCGCCAGCAGCCAAGACAGGACTGAAGCTTTCTTT.

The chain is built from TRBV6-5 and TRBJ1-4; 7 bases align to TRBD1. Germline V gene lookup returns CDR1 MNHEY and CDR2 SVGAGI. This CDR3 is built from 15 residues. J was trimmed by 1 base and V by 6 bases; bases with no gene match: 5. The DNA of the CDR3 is TGTGCCAGCAGATTTACAGGGGAAACTAATGAAAAACTGTTTTTT. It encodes CASRFTGETNEKLFF.

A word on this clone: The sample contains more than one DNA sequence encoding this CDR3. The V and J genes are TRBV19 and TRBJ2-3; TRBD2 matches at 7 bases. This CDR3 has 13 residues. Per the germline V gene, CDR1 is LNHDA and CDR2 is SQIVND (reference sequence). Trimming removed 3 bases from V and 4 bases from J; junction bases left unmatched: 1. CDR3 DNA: TGTGCCAGTAGTATGGGGAGGGCAGATACGCAGTATTTT. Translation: CASSMGRADTQYF. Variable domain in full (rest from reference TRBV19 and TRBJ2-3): DGGITQSPKYLFRKEGQNVTLSCEQNLNHDAMYWYRQDPGQGLRLIYYSQIVNDFQKGDIAEGYSVSREKKESFPLTVTSAQKNPTAFYLCASSMGRADTQYFGPGTRLTVL.

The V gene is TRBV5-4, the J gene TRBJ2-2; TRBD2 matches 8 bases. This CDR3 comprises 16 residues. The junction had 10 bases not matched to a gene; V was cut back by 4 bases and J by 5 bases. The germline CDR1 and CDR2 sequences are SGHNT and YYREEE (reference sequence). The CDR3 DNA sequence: TGTGCCAGCAGCCCCCGGGGGGGCCAGGGAACCGGGGAGCTGTTTTTT. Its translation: CASSPRGGQGTGELFF. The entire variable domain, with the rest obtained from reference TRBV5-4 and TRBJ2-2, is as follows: ETGVTQSPTHLIKTRGQQVTLRCSSQSGHNTVSWYQQALGQGPQFIFQYYREEENGRGNFPPRFSGLQFPNYSSELNVNALELDDSALYLCASSPRGGQGTGELFFGEGSRLTVL.

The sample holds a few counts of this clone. The CDR3 sequence: CASSETRTGGPGELFF. The DNA of the CDR3 is TGTGCCAGCAGTGAGACAAGGACAGGGGGTCCCGGGGAGCTGTTTTTT. V usage is TRBV6-1 and J usage is TRBJ2-2; 10 bases are a match to TRBD1. J lost 6 bases, V lost 3 bases, and 7 bases had no gene match. From germline, CDR1 is MNHNS and CDR2 SASEGT. CDR3 length: 16 residues.

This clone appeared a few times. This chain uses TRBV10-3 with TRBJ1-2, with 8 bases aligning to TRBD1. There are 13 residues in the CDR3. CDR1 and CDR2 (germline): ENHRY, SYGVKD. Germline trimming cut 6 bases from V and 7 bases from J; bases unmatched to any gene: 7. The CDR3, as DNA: TGTGCCATCAGCGACGGACAGGGACTTGGCTACACCTTC. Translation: CAISDGQGLGYTF.

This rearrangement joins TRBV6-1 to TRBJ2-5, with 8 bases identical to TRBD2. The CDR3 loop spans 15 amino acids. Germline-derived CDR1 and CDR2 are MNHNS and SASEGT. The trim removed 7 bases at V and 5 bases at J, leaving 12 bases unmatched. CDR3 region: CASKVGSGGRETQYF. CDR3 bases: TGTGCCAGCAAGGTTGGGAGCGGGGGCCGGGAGACCCAGTACTTC.

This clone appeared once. The CDR3 loop is CASSPGYKNTEAFF. The CDR3 region has the DNA TGTGCCAGCAGTCCGGGTTACAAGAACACTGAAGCTTTCTTT. The chain employs TRBV6-1 and TRBJ1-1; D not certain. CDR3 length: 14 amino acids. Germline-derived CDR1 and CDR2 are MNHNS and SASEGT. The V and J ends lost 5 bases and 1 base respectively, with 11 bases between them.

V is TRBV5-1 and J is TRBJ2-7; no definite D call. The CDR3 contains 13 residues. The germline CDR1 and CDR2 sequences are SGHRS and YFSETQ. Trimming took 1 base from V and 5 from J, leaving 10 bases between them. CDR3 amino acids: CASSLNSDNEQYF. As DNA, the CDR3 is TGCGCCAGCAGCTTGAACAGTGATAACGAGCAGTACTTC.

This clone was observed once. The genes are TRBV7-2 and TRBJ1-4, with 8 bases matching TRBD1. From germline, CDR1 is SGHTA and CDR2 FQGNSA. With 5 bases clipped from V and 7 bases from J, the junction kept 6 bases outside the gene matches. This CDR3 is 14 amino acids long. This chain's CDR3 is CASSPTGVGEKLFF. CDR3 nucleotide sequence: TGTGCCAGCAGCCCGACAGGGGTGGGTGAAAAACTGTTTTTT. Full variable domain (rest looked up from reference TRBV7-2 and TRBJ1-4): GAGVSQSPSNKVTEKGKDVELRCDPISGHTALYWYRQSLGQGLEFLIYFQGNSAPDKSGLPSDRFSAERTGGSVSTLTIQRTQQEDSAVYLCASSPTGVGEKLFFGSGTQLSVL.

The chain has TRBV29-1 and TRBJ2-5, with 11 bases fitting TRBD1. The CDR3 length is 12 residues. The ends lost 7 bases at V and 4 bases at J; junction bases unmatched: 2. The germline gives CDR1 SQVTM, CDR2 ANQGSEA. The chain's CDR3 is CSAGTGGETQYF. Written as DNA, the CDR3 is TGCAGCGCCGGGACAGGGGGAGAGACCCAGTACTTC.

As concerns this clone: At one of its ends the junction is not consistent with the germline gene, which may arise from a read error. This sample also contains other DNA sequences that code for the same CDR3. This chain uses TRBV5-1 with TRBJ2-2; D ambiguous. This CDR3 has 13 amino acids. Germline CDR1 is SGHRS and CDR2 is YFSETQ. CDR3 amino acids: CASSLADTGELFF. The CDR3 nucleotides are TGCGCTAGCAGCTTGGCCGACACCGGGGAGCTGTTTTTT.

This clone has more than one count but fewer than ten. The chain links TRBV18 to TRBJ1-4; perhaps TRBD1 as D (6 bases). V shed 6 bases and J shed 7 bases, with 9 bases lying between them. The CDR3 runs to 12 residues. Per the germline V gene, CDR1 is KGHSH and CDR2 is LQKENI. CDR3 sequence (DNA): TGTGCCAGCTCTCGGGACACTGAAAAACTGTTTTTT. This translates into CASSRDTEKLFF.

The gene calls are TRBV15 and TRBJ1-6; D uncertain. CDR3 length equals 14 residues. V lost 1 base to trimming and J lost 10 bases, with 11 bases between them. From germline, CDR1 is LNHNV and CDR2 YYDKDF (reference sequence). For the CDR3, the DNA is TGTGCCACCAGCAGAGCACAGACGCGATCACCCCTCCACTTT. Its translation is CATSRAQTRSPLHF.

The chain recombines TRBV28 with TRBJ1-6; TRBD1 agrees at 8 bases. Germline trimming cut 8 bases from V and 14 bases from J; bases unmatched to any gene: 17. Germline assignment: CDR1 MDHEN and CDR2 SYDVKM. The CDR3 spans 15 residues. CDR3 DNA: TGTGCCAGCCGGACGCTCGACAGGGGAGTCGGGTCCCTCCACTTT. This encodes CASRTLDRGVGSLHF.

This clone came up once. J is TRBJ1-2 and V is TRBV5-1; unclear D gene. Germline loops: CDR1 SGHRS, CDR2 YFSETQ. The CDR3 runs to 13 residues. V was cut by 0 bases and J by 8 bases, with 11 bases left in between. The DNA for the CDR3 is TGCGCCAGCAGCTTGGATTCTCCCAGGGGCTACACCTTC. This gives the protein CASSLDSPRGYTF.

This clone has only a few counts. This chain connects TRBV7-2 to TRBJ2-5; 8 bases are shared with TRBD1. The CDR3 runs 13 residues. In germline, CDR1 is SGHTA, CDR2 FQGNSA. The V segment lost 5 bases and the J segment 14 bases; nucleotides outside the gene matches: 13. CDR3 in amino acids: CASSLVGQGQVYF. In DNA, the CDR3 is TGTGCCAGCAGCCTAGTTGGGCAGGGACAGGTATACTTC.